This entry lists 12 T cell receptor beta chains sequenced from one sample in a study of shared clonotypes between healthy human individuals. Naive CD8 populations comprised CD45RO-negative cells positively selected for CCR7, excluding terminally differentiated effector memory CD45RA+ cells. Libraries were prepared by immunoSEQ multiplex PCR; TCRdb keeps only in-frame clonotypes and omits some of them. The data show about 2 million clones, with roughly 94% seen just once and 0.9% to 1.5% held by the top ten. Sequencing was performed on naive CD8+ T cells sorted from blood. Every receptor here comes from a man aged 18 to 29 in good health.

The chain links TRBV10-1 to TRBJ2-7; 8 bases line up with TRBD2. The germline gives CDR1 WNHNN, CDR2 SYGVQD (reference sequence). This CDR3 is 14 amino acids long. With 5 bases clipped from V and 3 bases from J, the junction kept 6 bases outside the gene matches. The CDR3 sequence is CASSPSGGLYEQYF. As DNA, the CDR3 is TGCGCCAGCAGTCCGAGCGGGGGACTCTACGAGCAGTACTTC.

CDR3 coding DNA: TGTGCCAGTATACCATTAGGGGAGACAGCCAACGTCCTGACTTTC. Its translation: CASIPLGETANVLTF. V and J are TRBV9 and TRBJ2-6; D could derive from TRBD1 or TRBD2 (5 bases each). This CDR3 has 15 residues. V lost 8 bases, J lost 7 bases, and 19 bases lay in between. The germline CDR1 and CDR2 sequences are SGDLS and YYNGEE.

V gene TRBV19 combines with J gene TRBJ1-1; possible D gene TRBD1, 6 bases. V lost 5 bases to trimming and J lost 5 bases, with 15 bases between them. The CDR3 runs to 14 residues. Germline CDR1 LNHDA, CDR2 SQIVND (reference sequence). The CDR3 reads CASSAYGGGTEAFF. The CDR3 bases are TGTGCCAGTAGTGCCTACGGGGGCGGGACTGAAGCTTTCTTT.

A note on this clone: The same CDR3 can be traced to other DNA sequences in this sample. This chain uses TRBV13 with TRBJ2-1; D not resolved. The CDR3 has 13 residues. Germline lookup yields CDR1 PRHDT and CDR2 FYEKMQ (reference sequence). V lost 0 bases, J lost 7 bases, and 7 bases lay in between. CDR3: CASSLGRRNEQFF. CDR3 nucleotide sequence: TGTGCCAGCAGCTTAGGCAGGCGGAATGAGCAGTTCTTC. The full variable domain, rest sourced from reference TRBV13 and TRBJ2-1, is AAGVIQSPRHLIKEKRETATLKCYPIPRHDTVYWYQQGPGQDPQFLISFYEKMQSDKGSIPDRFSAQQFSDYHSELNMSSLELGDSALYFCASSLGRRNEQFFGPGTRLTVL.

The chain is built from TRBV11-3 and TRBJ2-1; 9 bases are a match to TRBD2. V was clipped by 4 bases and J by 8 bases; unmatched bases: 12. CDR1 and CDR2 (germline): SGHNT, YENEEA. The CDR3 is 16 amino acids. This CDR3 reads CASSSNSGSTPHEQFF. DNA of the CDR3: TGTGCCAGCAGCTCTAATAGCGGGAGTACCCCCCATGAGCAGTTCTTC.

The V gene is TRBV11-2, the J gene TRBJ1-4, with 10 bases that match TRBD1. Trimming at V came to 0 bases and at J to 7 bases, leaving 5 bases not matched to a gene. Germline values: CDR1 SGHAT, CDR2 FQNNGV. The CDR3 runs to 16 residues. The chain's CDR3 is CASSLDLGQGSEKLFF. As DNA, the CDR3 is TGTGCCAGCAGCTTAGATTTGGGACAGGGGAGTGAAAAACTGTTTTTT.

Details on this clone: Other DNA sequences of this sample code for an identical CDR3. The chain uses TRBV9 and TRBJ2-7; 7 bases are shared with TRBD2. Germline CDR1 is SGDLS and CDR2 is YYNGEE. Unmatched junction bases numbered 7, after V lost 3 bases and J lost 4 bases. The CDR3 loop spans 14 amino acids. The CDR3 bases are TGTGCCAGCAGCGGTGGCGGGAGTTCGTACGAGCAGTACTTC. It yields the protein CASSGGGSSYEQYF.

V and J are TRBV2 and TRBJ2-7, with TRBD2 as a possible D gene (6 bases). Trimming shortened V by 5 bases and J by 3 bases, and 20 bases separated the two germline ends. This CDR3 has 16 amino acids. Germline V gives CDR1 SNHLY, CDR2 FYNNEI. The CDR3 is CASSPGEAAGFYEQYF. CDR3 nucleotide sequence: TGTGCCAGCAGTCCGGGGGAGGCAGCAGGATTCTACGAGCAGTACTTC.

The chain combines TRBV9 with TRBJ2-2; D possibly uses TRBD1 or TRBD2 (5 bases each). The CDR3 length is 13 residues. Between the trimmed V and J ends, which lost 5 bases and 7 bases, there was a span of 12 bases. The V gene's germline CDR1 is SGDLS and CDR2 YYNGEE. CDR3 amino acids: CASSPKGSGELFF. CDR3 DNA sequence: TGTGCCAGCAGTCCTAAGGGGAGCGGGGAGCTGTTTTTT.

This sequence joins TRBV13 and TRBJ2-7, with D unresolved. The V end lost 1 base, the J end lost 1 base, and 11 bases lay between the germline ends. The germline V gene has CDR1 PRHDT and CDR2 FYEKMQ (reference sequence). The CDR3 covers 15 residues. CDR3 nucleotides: TGTGCCAGCAGCTTAGAGGGCAGAAATTCCTACGAGCAGTACTTC. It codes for CASSLEGRNSYEQYF.

The CDR3 coding sequence is TGTGCCAGCAGCTTAGCGTACCAGGAGGATGGCTACACCTTC. Protein sequence: CASSLAYQEDGYTF. The chain links TRBV7-9 to TRBJ1-2; D is unresolved. Trimming shortened V by 0 bases and J by 6 bases, and 11 bases separated the two germline ends. The CDR3 sequence is 14 residues long. Per germline, CDR1 SEHNR and CDR2 FQNEAQ (reference sequence).

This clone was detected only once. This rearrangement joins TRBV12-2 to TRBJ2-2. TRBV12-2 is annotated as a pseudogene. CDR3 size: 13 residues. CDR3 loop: CASRLRPAGELFF. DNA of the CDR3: TGTGCAAGTCGCTTAAGGCCAGCCGGGGAGCTGTTTTTT.